At least ten counts were recorded for the clone carrying this T cell receptor beta chain. Its specificity is unknown. An end of the junction differs from the germline gene, which may be a read error. This record comes from a study of CD8+CD57+ T cells in acquired aplastic anemia. Findings of the study overall: The study identified about 30 CD8+ CDR3 sequences shared by patients and controls.

CDR3 and TCR beta VDJ profiling relied on genomic DNA as the template. Each CDR3 protein gets one entry after TCRdb re-called the reads with MiXCR. Among hundreds of thousands of distinct CDR3 sequences listed, about a third were seen once. Germline CDR1 reads SNHLY; CDR2 reads FYNNEI. The CDR3 is 15 amino acids. Patients chosen for sequencing had CD8+CD57+ cells that had expanded, as shown by flow cytometry. In all patients, the disease was severe acquired aplastic anemia. Sequenced sample: sorted CD4+, CD8+, or CD8+CD57+ T cells (not recorded which) from PBMCs. The receptor was isolated from a human donor with aplastic anemia. The chain combines TRBV2 with TRBJ2-7; 9 nucleotides agree with TRBD1. The CDR3 coding sequence is TGTGCCAGCAGGGAAGGACAGGGGACTTCCTACGAGCAGTACTTC. Amino acids: CASREGQGTSYEQYF.